The source of this T cell receptor beta chain is a study of CD8+CD57+ T cells in acquired aplastic anemia (dated by TCRdb to the late 2010s). Regarding the study in general: Extracted DNA from sorted CD4+ and CD8+ cells averaged about 3.4 ug, ranging from about 0.19 to 30 ug. A CD8+CD57+ expansion meant a frequency higher than the mean frequency seen in healthy subjects. Study-wide findings and limitations: Although 25 to 30 CD8+ CDR3 sequences were shared by patients and controls, these sequences appeared highly expressed in patients and within the immunodominant clones of patients. No significant difference in CD8+ Simpson's diversity was found between patients and healthy controls (P=0.060).

Flow cytometry had shown CD8+CD57+ cell expansion in the patients selected for sequencing. All patients had severe acquired aplastic anemia diagnosed by International Study of Aplastic Anemia and Agranulocytosis and Camitta criteria. Patients had received no therapy at the time of blood sampling. TCR repertoires of sorted CD4+ and CD8+ blood T cells from severe aplastic anemia patients and healthy subjects were deep-sequenced in the study. Patients were enrolled in the USA under clinicaltrials.gov protocols 00001620, 01623167, 00001397, 00071045, 00081523 and 00961064. Ficoll-Paque density gradient centrifugation was used to isolate peripheral blood mononuclear cells. Before DNA was extracted, CD4+ and CD8+ T cells were sorted using either FACS or magnetic beads. Via the germline V gene, CDR1 is SNHLY and CDR2 FYNNEI. Relative to germline, V is 6 bases shorter and J is 1 base shorter, with 15 bases between their ends. Spanning cysteine to phenylalanine, the CDR3 consists of 15 amino acids. Only CDR3 DNA remains: 45 bases, in frame from the first base.

A note on this clonotype: There is no known antigen for this receptor. Base qualities are not at hand, and no much larger clone is one base apart.

Genomic DNA served as template for TCR beta VDJ combination and CDR3 sequence profiling. TCR repertoire sequencing was run on an Illumina HiSeq 2000. Turning to the authors' computational methods: Repertoires were assessed using TRBV/TRBJ rearrangement plots, CDR3 size and DJ length profiles, and Simpson's diversity index. The most abundant DNA sequence in the deep sequencing data was defined as the immunodominant clone. CDR3 amino acid sequences were checked for sharing between subjects and were compared against published repertoires and the VDJdb database. The public reads were quality trimmed at Q25 with fastp and then assembled into clones with MiXCR by TCRdb, keeping productive beta chains. Rows are combined by CDR3 protein, so each entry shows the most common genes and DNA. The V and J calls, along with clone size, are taken from TCRdb and not from the paper's own processing. This sample has under 200,000 distinct CDR3 sequences in its table, and nearly 50% of those were observed once. The ten largest clones take up around a tenth of the sample.

The sample was sorted CD4+, CD8+, or CD8+CD57+ T cells (not recorded which) from PBMCs. The chain is assembled from TRBV2 and TRBJ2-5; TRBD1 is a weak D gene call, 6 bases matching. The receptor comes from a human donor with aplastic anemia. CDR3 protein: CASSLGPGVQETQYF. Read as DNA, the sequence is TGTGCCAGCAGCTTAGGACCAGGGGTCCAAGAGACCCAGTACTTC.